One and the same sample provided the 10 T cell receptor beta chains below, sequenced in a study of blood T cell repertoires in COVID-19. Using immunoSEQ multiplex PCR, the repertoire was profiled, and TCRdb retains in-frame clones only, with some absent. Counted here are about 220,000 clones, 83% occurring once; the ten biggest clones make up about 5.3%. The sample comprised PBMCs or T cells enriched from blood (not recorded which). All receptors come from a woman aged 45-59 years who had been exposed to COVID-19.

The chain joins TRBV18 to TRBJ1-1; D is undetermined. The CDR3 runs 16 residues. V lost 0 bases and J 2 bases, leaving 13 bases between the germline ends. Per the germline V gene, CDR1 is KGHSH and CDR2 is LQKENI. This CDR3 is CASSPPVQLFNTEAFF. Here the CDR3 DNA reads TGTGCCAGCTCACCACCGGTACAGTTGTTTAACACTGAAGCTTTCTTT.

The V call is TRBV6-5, the J call TRBJ1-1; 7 bases are a match to TRBD1. The germline CDR1 and CDR2 sequences are MNHEY and SVGAGI. V trimming: 6 bases; J trimming: 10 bases; junction bases outside the gene matches: 5. The CDR3 totals 11 residues. This chain's CDR3 is CASREGQRAFF. In DNA form, the CDR3 reads TGTGCCAGCAGAGAGGGACAGCGAGCTTTCTTT.

The rearrangement uses TRBV6-6 and TRBJ2-7, with D tentatively TRBD1 (5 bases). Trimming removed 6 bases from V and 6 bases from J, with 18 bases in between. In germline, CDR1 is MNHNY, CDR2 SVGAGI (reference sequence). CDR3 length: 14 residues. This CDR3 reads CASRPPGLPGEQYF. The CDR3, as DNA: TGTGCCAGCAGGCCCCCAGGGCTACCAGGCGAGCAGTACTTC.

The count of this clone is one. Other DNA variants within this sample encode the same CDR3. V gene TRBV11-2 combines with J gene TRBJ2-2, with D maybe TRBD2 (5 bases). Germline loops: CDR1 SGHAT, CDR2 FQNNGV. V dropped 5 bases and J dropped 6 bases, with 7 bases sitting between them. The CDR3 length is 12 residues. The CDR3 nucleotides are TGTGCCAGCAGCCTCGGGGCCGGGGAGCTGTTTTTT. Its translation: CASSLGAGELFF. The full variable domain, with the rest looked up from reference TRBV11-2 and TRBJ2-2, is EAGVAQSPRYKIIEKRQSVAFWCNPISGHATLYWYQQILGQGPKLLIQFQNNGVVDDSQLPKDRFSAERLKGVDSTLKIQPAKLEDSAVYLCASSLGAGELFFGEGSRLTVL.

The J gene is TRBJ1-2, the V gene TRBV20-1; D is perhaps TRBD1 (6 bases). Per the germline V gene, CDR1 is DFQATT and CDR2 is SNEGSKA (reference sequence). Trimming took off 3 bases at V and 2 bases at J, with 28 bases between the two ends. The CDR3 runs 19 residues. The CDR3 nucleotides are TGCAGTGCTAGTGGGCAGGGAAATGGCCAGGGGCCCCTCAACTATGGCTACACCTTC. It translates to CSASGQGNGQGPLNYGYTF.

The chain couples TRBV6-5 to TRBJ1-1; 10 nucleotides align to TRBD1. CDR1 and CDR2 (germline): MNHEY, SVGAGI. The CDR3 covers 12 residues. V gave up 6 bases and J gave up 7 bases; unmatched junction bases: 2. The CDR3 bases are TGTGCCAGCAGCGGACAGGGGGTTGAAGCTTTCTTT. Translating gives CASSGQGVEAFF.

The chain combines TRBV6-2 or TRBV6-3 with TRBJ2-7, with D hard to call. V dropped 2 bases and J dropped 4 bases, with 3 bases sitting between them. The CDR3 extends over 11 amino acids. The V gene's germline CDR1 is MNHEY and CDR2 SVGEGT. The CDR3 loop is CASSYQYEQYF. Here the CDR3 DNA reads TGTGCCAGCAGTTACCAATACGAGCAGTACTTC.

The V gene is TRBV29-1, the J gene TRBJ1-2; D unresolved. V dropped 2 bases and J dropped 2 bases, with 21 bases sitting between them. The CDR3 has 17 amino acids. Germline V gene lookup returns CDR1 SQVTM and CDR2 ANQGSEA. CDR3 in DNA: TGCAGCGTTGAACCGCGGGCAGTCTCCCTCTTGAACTATGGCTACACCTTC. Protein sequence: CSVEPRAVSLLNYGYTF.

V and J are TRBV10-3 and TRBJ1-5; the D is unclear. The V gene lost 2 bases and the J gene lost 2 bases, with 13 bases spanning the gap. The CDR3 is 16 amino acids. Germline CDR1 and CDR2: ENHRY and SYGVKD. The CDR3 reads CAISENSGMGNQPQHF. CDR3 DNA: TGTGCCATCAGTGAGAATTCGGGGATGGGCAATCAGCCCCAGCATTTT.

This chain links TRBV14 with TRBJ1-1; no definite D call. The CDR3 runs to 13 residues. Germline V gene sequence: CDR1 SGHDN, CDR2 FVKESK. The germline V and J ends were trimmed by 9 bases and 0 bases, with 11 bases remaining between them. CDR3 sequence (DNA): TGTGCCAGTGCGGGAAATCTGAACACTGAAGCTTTCTTT. Its translation: CASAGNLNTEAFF.